The 8 T cell receptor beta chains listed next were all sequenced from one sample in a study of OX40 agonist ivuxolimab in advanced cancers. Some clones are missing from TCRdb's copy, which holds only in-frame ones; the method was immunoSEQ multiplex PCR. The repertoire includes 60,000 to 75,000 clones, over 75% of them detected once, and roughly 5% sits in the top ten. The source was CD4+ or CD8+ T cells sorted from blood, collected in a trial of the OX40 agonist ivuxolimab. These TCRs come from an adult with an advanced solid tumor such as melanoma, head and neck, liver or kidney cancer.

On this clone itself: At one end, the junction sequence differs from germline, possibly due to a read error. The sample carries other DNA sequences with the same CDR3. The chain couples TRBV6-5 to TRBJ1-2, with D possibly being TRBD1 (6 bases). The germline CDR1 and CDR2 sequences are MNHEY and SVGAGI. The CDR3 contains 14 residues. CDR3 sequence: CASSYLTGNYGYTF. CDR3 DNA: TGTGCCAGTAGTTACCTTACAGGGAACTATGGCTACACCTTC.

In nucleotides, the CDR3 is TGTGCCAGCAGCCTTTTCCGCGGGAGTACAGATACGCAGTATTTT. This sequence encodes CASSLFRGSTDTQYF. The gene calls are TRBV4-2 and TRBJ2-3; 7 nucleotides line up with TRBD2. This CDR3 spans 15 amino acids. After removal of 4 bases from V and 3 bases from J, the junction contained 7 bases not matched to a gene. Germline-derived CDR1 and CDR2 are LGHNA and YNFKEQ.

This chain uses TRBV18 with TRBJ2-7; weak D call: TRBD1 (5 bases). The CDR3 sequence is 15 residues long. Trimming pared 2 bases from V and 0 bases from J, leaving 11 bases between. Germline V gene lookup returns CDR1 KGHSH and CDR2 LQKENI. The CDR3: CASSPGAQGSYEQYF. In DNA, the CDR3 is TGTGCCAGCTCACCAGGGGCGCAGGGCTCCTACGAGCAGTACTTC. The full variable domain, rest sourced from reference TRBV18 and TRBJ2-7, is NAGVMQNPRHLVRRRGQEARLRCSPMKGHSHVYWYRQLPEEGLKFMVYLQKENIIDESGMPKERFSAEFPKEGPSILRIQQVVRGDSAAYFCASSPGAQGSYEQYFGPGTRLTVT.

This chain uses TRBV28 with TRBJ2-6; D uncertain. Germline assignment: CDR1 MDHEN and CDR2 SYDVKM. Trimming pared 6 bases from V and 2 bases from J, leaving 11 bases between. The CDR3 covers 15 residues. CDR3 protein: CASRPGTTGANVLTF. Written as DNA, the CDR3 is TGTGCCAGCAGACCCGGAACCACTGGGGCCAACGTCCTGACTTTC.

The chain employs TRBV10-1 and TRBJ1-5; 7 nucleotides line up with TRBD1. Germline V gene lookup returns CDR1 WNHNN and CDR2 SYGVQD (reference sequence). The CDR3 runs 18 residues. J was trimmed by 5 bases and V by 0 bases; bases with no gene match: 13. The CDR3 coding sequence is TGCGCCAGCAGTGAGTCGACAGGGCCCCAGAGCAGAGATCAGCCCCAGCATTTT. Its protein is CASSESTGPQSRDQPQHF.

J is TRBJ1-2 and V is TRBV4-3, with unresolved D. This CDR3 is built from 17 residues. CDR1 and CDR2 (germline): LGHNA, YSLEER. V was cut by 4 bases and J by 4 bases, with 22 bases left in between. The CDR3 loop is CASSPTSYEGGTYGYTF. The CDR3 bases are TGCGCCAGCAGCCCAACAAGTTATGAGGGAGGTACCTATGGCTACACCTTC.

The rearrangement joins TRBV11-2 to TRBJ2-1; TRBD2 agrees at 12 bases. After removal of 6 bases from V and 4 bases from J, the junction contained 13 bases not matched to a gene. The CDR3 totals 18 residues. Per germline, CDR1 SGHAT and CDR2 FQNNGV. CDR3 region: CASRAVLAGGQGYNEQFF. The CDR3 DNA is TGTGCCAGCAGGGCAGTTCTAGCGGGAGGGCAGGGTTACAATGAGCAGTTCTTC.

The chain joins TRBV6-6 to TRBJ2-5, with TRBD1 matching 8 bases. In germline, CDR1 is MNHNY, CDR2 SVGAGI (reference sequence). CDR3 size: 16 residues. J gave up 3 bases and V 5 bases, and 11 bases lay outside the gene matches. The CDR3 DNA sequence: TGTGCCAGCAGTGCCCCTAGGGACAGGCTGAAAGAGACCCAGTACTTC. It yields the protein CASSAPRDRLKETQYF.